Below, 10 T cell receptor beta chains from the same sample are listed, as sequenced in a study of HIV-infected children after antiretroviral therapy interruption (dated by TCRdb to the late 2010s). The treatment or condition label, as the study defines it: PENTA 11 planned treatment interruption arm or continuous ART arm. To prepare the library, 3' RACE was applied. Sequencing took place on an Illumina MiSeq. TCR libraries were constructed from RNA with a 3' RACE protocol that used unique molecular identifiers to correct for PCR amplification bias. The public sequencing data were trimmed at Q25 with fastp and processed into clonotypes with MiXCR by TCRdb, which kept only in-frame beta chains. Entries that share a CDR3 protein sequence are merged under the most common genes and DNA. This sample has approximately 89,000 distinct CDR3 sequences in its table, and 6% to 8.5% of those were observed once. Around 1.1% of the sample comes from the top ten.

The sample here was CD45RA+ CD4+ T cells from PBMCs, pooled from several time points, taken from a donor given antiretroviral therapy, either interrupted or continuous. The sample's cell subset or site, from its label and the paper: naive CD4+ CD45RA+ CD45RO- T cells. The receptors shown here come from a pool of human donors with HIV.

This clonotype was counted many times. The chain joins TRBV11-1 to TRBJ2-7, with a weak D call TRBD1 (6 bases). Trimming left V 4 bases short and J 3 bases short, with 22 bases between. There are 17 residues in the CDR3. Germline V gene sequence: CDR1 SGHAT, CDR2 FQDESV (reference sequence). The CDR3 loop is CASSYRQSTGKGYEQYF. DNA of the CDR3: TGTGCCAGCAGCTACCGCCAATCTACAGGGAAGGGCTACGAGCAGTACTTC.

This clonotype was found many times. This chain links TRBV20-1 with TRBJ2-7; D is possibly TRBD2 (5 bases). The CDR3 spans 12 residues. Trimming shortened V by 3 bases and J by 2 bases, and 8 bases separated the two germline ends. From germline, CDR1 is DFQATT and CDR2 SNEGSKA (reference sequence). The CDR3 sequence is CSARVGAYEQYF. CDR3 coding DNA: TGCAGTGCTAGGGTCGGGGCCTACGAGCAGTACTTC.

The chain combines TRBV29-1 with TRBJ2-2; TRBD2 aligns across 10 bases. The V gene's germline CDR1 is SQVTM and CDR2 ANQGSEA. The CDR3 extends over 12 amino acids. The V and J ends lost 7 bases and 7 bases, in that order; junction bases with no gene match: 3. The CDR3 nucleotides read TGCAGCGCTGGGACTAGCGACGGGGAGCTGTTTTTT. Its translation is CSAGTSDGELFF.

This clonotype showed up many times. The chain joins TRBV12-3 or TRBV12-4 to TRBJ1-5; 8 nucleotides match TRBD1. V was clipped by 5 bases and J by 7 bases; unmatched bases: 7. The CDR3 covers 14 residues. CDR3 in amino acids: CASSLTGGFQPQHF. CDR3 DNA: TGTGCCAGCAGTCTAACAGGGGGTTTCCAGCCCCAGCATTTT.

V is TRBV27 and J is TRBJ2-7; a weak D match, TRBD1 (5 bases). Germline V gene sequence: CDR1 MNHEY, CDR2 SMNVEV (reference sequence). Trimming stripped 7 bases from V and 12 bases from J, with 16 bases between. This CDR3 is built from 11 residues. In DNA, the CDR3 is TGTGCCAGCAAGGGGAAAAACACCTTGTACTTC. Translation: CASKGKNTLYF.

This clonotype occurred many times. V is TRBV19 and J is TRBJ1-5; tentative D call: TRBD1 (5 bases). The CDR3 spans 13 residues. Trimming took off 8 bases at V and 1 base at J, with 9 bases between the two ends. Germline V CDR1 and CDR2: LNHDA, SQIVND (reference sequence). CDR3 sequence (DNA): TGTGCCAGTCATAGGGACAGCAATCAGCCCCAGCATTTT. This encodes CASHRDSNQPQHF.

This clonotype was seen ten or more times. V is TRBV27 and J is TRBJ2-7; TRBD1 agrees at 8 bases. V shed 2 bases, J shed 4 bases, and the junction held 4 bases outside the gene matches. The CDR3 totals 14 residues. Germline V gene lookup returns CDR1 MNHEY and CDR2 SMNVEV (reference sequence). CDR3 amino acids: CASSLHRGAYEQYF. In DNA form, the CDR3 reads TGTGCCAGCAGTTTACACAGGGGGGCGTACGAGCAGTACTTC.

At least ten counts were recorded for this clonotype. The chain couples TRBV29-1 to TRBJ2-5; 7 nucleotides line up with TRBD1. The CDR3 consists of 13 residues. Unmatched junction bases numbered 3, after V lost 3 bases and J lost 2 bases. CDR1 and CDR2 from the germline V gene are SQVTM and ANQGSEA. The CDR3 nucleotides read TGCAGCGTTGATGAGGGGGCTCAAGAGACCCAGTACTTC. This encodes CSVDEGAQETQYF.

At least ten counts were recorded for this clonotype. The V gene is TRBV12-3 or TRBV12-4, the J gene TRBJ2-7; D ambiguous. V lost 5 bases to trimming and J lost 4 bases, with 6 bases between them. This CDR3 has 11 residues. The CDR3 protein is CASSKGYEQYF. CDR3 in DNA: TGTGCCAGCAGTAAAGGGTACGAGCAGTACTTC.

The gene calls are TRBV13 and TRBJ2-7, with 7 positions matching TRBD1. The CDR3 runs 14 residues. With V trimmed by 6 bases and J by 2 bases, 7 bases remained unmatched. CDR1 is PRHDT and CDR2 is FYEKMQ in the germline V gene (reference sequence). CDR3 in DNA: TGTGCCAGCAGGACCACCGGGACAGCCTACGAGCAGTACTTC. Translation gives CASRTTGTAYEQYF.